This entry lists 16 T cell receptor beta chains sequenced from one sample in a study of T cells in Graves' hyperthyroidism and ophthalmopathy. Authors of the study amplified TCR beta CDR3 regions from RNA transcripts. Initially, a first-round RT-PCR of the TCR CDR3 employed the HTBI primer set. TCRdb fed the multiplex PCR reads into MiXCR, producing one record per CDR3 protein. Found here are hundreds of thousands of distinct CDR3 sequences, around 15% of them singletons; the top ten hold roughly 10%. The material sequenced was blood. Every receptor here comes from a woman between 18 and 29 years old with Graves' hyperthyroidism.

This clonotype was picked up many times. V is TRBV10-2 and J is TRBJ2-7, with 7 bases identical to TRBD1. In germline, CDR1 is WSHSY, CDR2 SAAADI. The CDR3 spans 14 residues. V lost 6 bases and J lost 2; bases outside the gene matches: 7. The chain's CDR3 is CASRTTGTAYEQYF. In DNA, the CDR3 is TGCGCCAGCAGGACCACCGGGACAGCCTACGAGCAGTACTTC.

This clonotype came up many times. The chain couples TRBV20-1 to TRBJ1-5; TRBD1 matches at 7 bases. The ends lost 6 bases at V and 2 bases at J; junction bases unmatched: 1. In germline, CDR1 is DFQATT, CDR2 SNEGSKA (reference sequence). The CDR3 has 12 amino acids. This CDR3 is CSATGGNQPQHF. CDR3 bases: TGCAGTGCAACAGGGGGCAATCAGCCCCAGCATTTT.

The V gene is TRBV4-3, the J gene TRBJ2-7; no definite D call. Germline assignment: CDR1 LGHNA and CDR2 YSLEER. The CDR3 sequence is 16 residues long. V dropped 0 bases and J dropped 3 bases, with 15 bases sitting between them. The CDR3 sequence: CASSQEFRSRYYEQYF. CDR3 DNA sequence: TGCGCCAGCAGCCAAGAATTCAGGAGCCGGTACTACGAGCAGTACTTC.

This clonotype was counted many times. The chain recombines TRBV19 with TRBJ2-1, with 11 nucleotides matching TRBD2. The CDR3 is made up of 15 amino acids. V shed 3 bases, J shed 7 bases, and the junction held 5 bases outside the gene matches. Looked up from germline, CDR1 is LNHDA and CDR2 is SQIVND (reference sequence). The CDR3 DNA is TGTGCCAGTAGTATCCCTAGCGGGAGGACGAATGAGCAGTTCTTC. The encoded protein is CASSIPSGRTNEQFF.

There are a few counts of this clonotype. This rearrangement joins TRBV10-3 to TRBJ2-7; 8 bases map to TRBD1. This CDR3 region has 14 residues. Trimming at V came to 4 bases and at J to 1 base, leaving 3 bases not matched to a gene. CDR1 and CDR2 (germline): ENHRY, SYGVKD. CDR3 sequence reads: CAISAGQASYEQYF. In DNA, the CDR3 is TGTGCCATCAGTGCGGGACAGGCTTCCTACGAGCAGTACTTC.

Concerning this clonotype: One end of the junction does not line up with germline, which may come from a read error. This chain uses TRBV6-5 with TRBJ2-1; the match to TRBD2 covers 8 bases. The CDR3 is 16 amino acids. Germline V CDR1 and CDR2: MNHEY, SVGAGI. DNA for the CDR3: TGTGTCAGCAACCCCCTAGGCGGGAGGACCCCCAATGAGCAGTTCTTC. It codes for CVSNPLGGRTPNEQFF.

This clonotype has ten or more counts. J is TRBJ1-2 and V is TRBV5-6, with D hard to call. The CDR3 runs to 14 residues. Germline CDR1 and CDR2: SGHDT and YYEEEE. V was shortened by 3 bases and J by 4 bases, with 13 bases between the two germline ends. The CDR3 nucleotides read TGTGCCAGCAGCTCTCAGGCAGCGACCTATGGCTACACCTTC. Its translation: CASSSQAATYGYTF.

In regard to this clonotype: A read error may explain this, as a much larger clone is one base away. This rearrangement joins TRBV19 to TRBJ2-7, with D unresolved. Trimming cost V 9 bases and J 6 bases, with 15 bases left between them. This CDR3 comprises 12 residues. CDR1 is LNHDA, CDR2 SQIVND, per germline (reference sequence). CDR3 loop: CASSSSRGEQYF. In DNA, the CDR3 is TGTGCCAGCAGCTCGTCCAGAGGCGAGCAGTACTTC. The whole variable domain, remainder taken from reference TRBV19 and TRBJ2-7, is DGGITQSPKYLFRKEGQNVTLSCEQNLNHDAMYWYRQDPGQGLRLIYYSQIVNDFQKGDIAEGYSVSREKKESFPLTVTSAQKNPTAFYLCASSSSRGEQYFGPGTRLTVT.

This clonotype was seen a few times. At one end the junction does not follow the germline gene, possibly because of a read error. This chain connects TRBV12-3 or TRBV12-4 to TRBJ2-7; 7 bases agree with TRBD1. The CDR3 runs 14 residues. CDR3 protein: CASSSQTGSYEQLF. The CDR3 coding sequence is TGTGCCAGCAGTAGCCAGACAGGGTCATACGAGCAGCTCTTC.

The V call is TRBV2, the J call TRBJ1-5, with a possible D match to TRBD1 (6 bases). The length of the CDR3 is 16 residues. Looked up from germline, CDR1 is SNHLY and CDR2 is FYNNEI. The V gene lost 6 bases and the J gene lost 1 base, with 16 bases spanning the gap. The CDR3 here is CASRSNRDGSNQPQHF. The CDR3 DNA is TGTGCCAGCAGGAGTAACAGGGACGGGAGCAATCAGCCCCAGCATTTT.

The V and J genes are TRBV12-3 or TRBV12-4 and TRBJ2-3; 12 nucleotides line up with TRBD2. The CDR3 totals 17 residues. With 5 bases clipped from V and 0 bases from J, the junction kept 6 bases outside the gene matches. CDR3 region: CASSPGGLAGSTDTQYF. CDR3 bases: TGTGCCAGCAGTCCTGGGGGACTAGCGGGTAGCACAGATACGCAGTATTTT.

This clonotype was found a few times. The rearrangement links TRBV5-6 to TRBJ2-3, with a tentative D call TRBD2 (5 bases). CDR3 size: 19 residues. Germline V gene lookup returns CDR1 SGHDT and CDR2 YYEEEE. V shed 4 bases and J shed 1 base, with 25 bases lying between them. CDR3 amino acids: CASSPRRSGTQNRTDTQYF. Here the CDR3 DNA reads TGTGCCAGCAGCCCGCGCAGGAGCGGCACACAGAATCGCACAGATACGCAGTATTTT.

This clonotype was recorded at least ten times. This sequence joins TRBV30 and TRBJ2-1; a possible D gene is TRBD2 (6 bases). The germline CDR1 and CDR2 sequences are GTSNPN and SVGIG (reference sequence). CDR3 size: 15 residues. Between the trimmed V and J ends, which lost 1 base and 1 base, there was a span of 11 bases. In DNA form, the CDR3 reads TGTGCCTGGAGTGGCGGGGACTCATCCTACAATGAGCAGTTCTTC. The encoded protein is CAWSGGDSSYNEQFF.

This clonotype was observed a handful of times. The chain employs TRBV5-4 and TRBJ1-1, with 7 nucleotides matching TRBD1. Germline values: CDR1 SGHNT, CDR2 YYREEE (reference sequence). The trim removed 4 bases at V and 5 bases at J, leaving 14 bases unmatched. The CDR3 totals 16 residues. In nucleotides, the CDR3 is TGTGCCAGCAGCGCCCGACAGGGCGAGGGTGGAACTGAAGCTTTCTTT. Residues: CASSARQGEGGTEAFF.

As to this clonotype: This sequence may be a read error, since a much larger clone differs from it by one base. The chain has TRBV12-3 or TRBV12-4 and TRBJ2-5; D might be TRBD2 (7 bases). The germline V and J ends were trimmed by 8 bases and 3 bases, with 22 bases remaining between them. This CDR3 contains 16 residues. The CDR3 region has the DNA TGTGCCAGCGGTTCCCTAGGGGGGGAGATGGAAGAGACCCAGTACTTC. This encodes CASGSLGGEMEETQYF.

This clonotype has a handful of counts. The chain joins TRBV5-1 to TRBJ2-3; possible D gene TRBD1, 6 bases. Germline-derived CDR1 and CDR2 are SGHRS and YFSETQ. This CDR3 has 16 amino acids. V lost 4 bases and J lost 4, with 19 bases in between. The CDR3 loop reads CASSATAGDRADTQYF. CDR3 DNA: TGCGCCAGCAGCGCGACCGCAGGGGATCGAGCAGATACGCAGTATTTT.